The clone carrying this TCR beta chain was seen more than once but under ten times. These data belong to a study of beta chain features in type 1 diabetes. Per the germline V gene, CDR1 is LGHNA and CDR2 is YNFKEQ. The CDR3 sequence is 14 residues long. Trimming cost V 3 bases and J 3 bases, with 9 bases left between them. What was sequenced were expressed TCRB transcripts, since all of the isolated RNA had been reverse transcribed. Clones were read by immunoSEQ multiplex PCR, and TCRdb kept only the in-frame ones, dropping some. Of 300,000 to 350,000 clones listed, around 8% are singletons. What was sequenced was central memory CD4+ T cells from blood. The receptor was derived from a woman in her late teens or twenties in good health. The genes are TRBV4-2 and TRBJ2-1; D not certain. In nucleotides, the CDR3 is TGTGCCAGCAGCCAGACTGGCGGCTACAATGAGCAGTTCTTC. This codes for CASSQTGGYNEQFF.